The clone carrying this T cell receptor (beta chain) was found many times. The antigen remains unidentified. CDR1 SGHVS and CDR2 FNYEAQ come from the germline V gene. The V and J ends lost 5 bases and 0 bases respectively, with 14 bases between them. There are 16 residues in the CDR3. For TCR beta, libraries came from quantitative 5'-RACE with molecular barcodes. A single record per CDR3 protein comes from TCRdb applying MiXCR to the 5' RACE reads. Of about 36,000 distinct CDR3 sequences listed, 4.5% to 6% are singletons. The sample comes from a study of CD8 T cells in ankylosing spondylitis. Study findings and constraints: Reportedly, matched ankylosing spondylitis synovial fluid was significantly enriched for disease-linked clones. Relatively scarce in peripheral blood, disease-linked clones were CD8+.

J is TRBJ1-5 and V is TRBV7-6, with D maybe TRBD1 (5 bases). This receptor was identified in a male donor with ankylosing spondylitis or in good health (not recorded which). Sequenced: blood, either unsorted or a sorted T cell fraction (not recorded which). CDR3 sequence (DNA): TGTGCCAGCAGCGGGGAGAGGGGAGTTAGCAATCAGCCCCAGCATTTT. This sequence encodes CASSGERGVSNQPQHF.